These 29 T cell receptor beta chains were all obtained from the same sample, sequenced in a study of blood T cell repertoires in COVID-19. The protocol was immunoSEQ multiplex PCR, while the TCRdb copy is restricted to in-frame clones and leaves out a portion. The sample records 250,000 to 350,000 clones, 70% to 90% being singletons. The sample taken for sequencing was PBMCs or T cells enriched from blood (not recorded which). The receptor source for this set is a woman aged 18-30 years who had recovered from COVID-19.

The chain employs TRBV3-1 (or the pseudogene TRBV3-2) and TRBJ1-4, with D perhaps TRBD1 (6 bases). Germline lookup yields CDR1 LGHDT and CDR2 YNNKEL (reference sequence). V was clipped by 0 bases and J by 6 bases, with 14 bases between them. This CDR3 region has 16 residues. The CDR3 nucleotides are TGTGCCAGCAGCCAAGATAGGGGACATGCCGATGAAAAACTGTTTTTT. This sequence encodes CASSQDRGHADEKLFF.

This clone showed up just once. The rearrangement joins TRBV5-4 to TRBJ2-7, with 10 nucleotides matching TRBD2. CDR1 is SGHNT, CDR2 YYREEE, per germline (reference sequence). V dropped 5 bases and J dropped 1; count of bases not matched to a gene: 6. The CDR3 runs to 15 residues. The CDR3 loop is CASSPGTSVSYEQYF. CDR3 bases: TGTGCCAGCAGTCCCGGGACTAGCGTTTCCTACGAGCAGTACTTC.

CDR3 DNA sequence: TGTGCCAGCAGCTTAGCCATAATCGGACTAGCGGGATCGGAGCAGTACTTC. Its translation is CASSLAIIGLAGSEQYF. The V call is TRBV7-6, the J call TRBJ2-7; 12 bases fit TRBD2. Per the germline V gene, CDR1 is SGHVS and CDR2 is FNYEAQ. This CDR3 comprises 17 residues. V lost 0 bases, J lost 7 bases, and 10 bases stayed unmatched.

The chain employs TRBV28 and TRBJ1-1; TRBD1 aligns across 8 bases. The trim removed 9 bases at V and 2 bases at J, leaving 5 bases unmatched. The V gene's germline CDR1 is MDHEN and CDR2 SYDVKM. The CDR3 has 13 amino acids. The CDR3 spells CASRDRLNTEAFF. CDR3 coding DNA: TGTGCCAGTAGGGACAGGTTAAACACTGAAGCTTTCTTT.

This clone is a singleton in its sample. CDR3 region: CAWTGGAGVDQPQHF. CDR3 nucleotide sequence: TGTGCCTGGACCGGGGGGGCAGGGGTGGATCAGCCCCAGCATTTT. The chain carries TRBV30 and TRBJ1-5; D might be TRBD1 (6 bases). The length of the CDR3 is 15 residues. CDR1 is GTSNPN, CDR2 SVGIG, per germline (reference sequence). V was pared by 4 bases and J by 5 bases, with 18 bases between.

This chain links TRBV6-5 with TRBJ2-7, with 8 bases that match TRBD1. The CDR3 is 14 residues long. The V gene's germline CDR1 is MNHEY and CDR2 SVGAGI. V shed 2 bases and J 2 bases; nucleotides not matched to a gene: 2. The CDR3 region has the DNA TGTGCCAGCAGTTACGCCAGGGGGCCCTACGAGCAGTACTTC. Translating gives CASSYARGPYEQYF.

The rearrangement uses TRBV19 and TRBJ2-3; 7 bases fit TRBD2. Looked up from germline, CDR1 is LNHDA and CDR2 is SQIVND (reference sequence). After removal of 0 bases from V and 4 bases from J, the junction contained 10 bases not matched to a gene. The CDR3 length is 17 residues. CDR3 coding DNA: TGTGCCAGTAGTATAGAGGGAGGGACTACAGTCGCAGATACGCAGTATTTT. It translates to CASSIEGGTTVADTQYF.

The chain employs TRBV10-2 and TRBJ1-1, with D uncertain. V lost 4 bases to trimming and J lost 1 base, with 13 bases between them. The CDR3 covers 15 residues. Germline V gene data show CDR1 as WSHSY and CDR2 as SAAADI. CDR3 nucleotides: TGCGCCAGCAGTGGTCGCCGCACGGGGAACACTGAAGCTTTCTTT. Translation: CASSGRRTGNTEAFF.

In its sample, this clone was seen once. The CDR3 loop reads CASTGPARGKLSGANVLTF. DNA of the CDR3: TGTGCCAGCACCGGCCCCGCCAGGGGGAAGTTGTCTGGGGCCAACGTCCTGACTTTC. The V call is TRBV7-9, the J call TRBJ2-6; 7 nucleotides line up with TRBD1. The CDR3 runs to 19 residues. In germline, CDR1 is SEHNR, CDR2 FQNEAQ (reference sequence). V was clipped by 7 bases and J by 1 base; unmatched bases: 16.

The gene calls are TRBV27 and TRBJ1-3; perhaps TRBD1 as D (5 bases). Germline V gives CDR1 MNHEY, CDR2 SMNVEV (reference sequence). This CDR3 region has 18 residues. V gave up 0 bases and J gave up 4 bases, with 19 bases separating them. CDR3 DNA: TGTGCCAGCAGTTTATCGGCCGAAGCAGGGCTAAACGGAAACACCATATATTTT. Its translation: CASSLSAEAGLNGNTIYF.

The DNA for the CDR3 is TGTGCCAGCAGCCCGAGGGAGATTGGTGGCTACACCTTC. This translates into CASSPREIGGYTF. The chain uses TRBV12-3 or TRBV12-4 and TRBJ1-2; the D is unclear. V lost 6 bases to trimming and J lost 7 bases, with 15 bases between them. The CDR3 consists of 13 residues.

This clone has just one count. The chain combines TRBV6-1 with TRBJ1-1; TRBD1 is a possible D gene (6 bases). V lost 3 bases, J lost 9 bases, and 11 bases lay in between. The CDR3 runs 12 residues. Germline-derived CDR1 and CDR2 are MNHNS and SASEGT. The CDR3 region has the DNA TGTGCCAGCAGTGAGGGGGCTCTGAAAGCTTTCTTT. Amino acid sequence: CASSEGALKAFF.

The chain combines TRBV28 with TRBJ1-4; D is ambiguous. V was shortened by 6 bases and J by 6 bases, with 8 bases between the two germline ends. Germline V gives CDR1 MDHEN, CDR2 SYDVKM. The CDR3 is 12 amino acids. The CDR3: CASSGIDEKLFF. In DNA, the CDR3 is TGTGCCAGCAGCGGGATTGATGAAAAACTGTTTTTT.

The CDR3 sequence: CASSKNLAVSLYNEQFF. CDR3 sequence (DNA): TGTGCCAGTAGTAAAAACTTAGCGGTTTCCCTATACAATGAGCAGTTCTTC. The chain links TRBV19 to TRBJ2-1; perhaps TRBD2 as D (6 bases). In germline, CDR1 is LNHDA, CDR2 SQIVND (reference sequence). V lost 4 bases, J lost 4 bases, and 20 bases lay in between. The CDR3 spans 17 residues.

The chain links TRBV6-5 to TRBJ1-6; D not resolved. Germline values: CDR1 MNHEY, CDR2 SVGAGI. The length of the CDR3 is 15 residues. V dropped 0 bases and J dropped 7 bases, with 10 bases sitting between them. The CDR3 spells CASSYSEGGNSPLHF. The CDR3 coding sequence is TGTGCCAGCAGTTACTCGGAGGGAGGCAATTCACCCCTCCACTTT.

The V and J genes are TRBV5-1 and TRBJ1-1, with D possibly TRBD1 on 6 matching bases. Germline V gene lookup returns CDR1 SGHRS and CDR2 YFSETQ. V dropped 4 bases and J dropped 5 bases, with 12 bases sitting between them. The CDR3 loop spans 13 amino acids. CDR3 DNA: TGCGCCAGCAGCCTCTCAGGGGAAACTGAAGCTTTCTTT. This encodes CASSLSGETEAFF.

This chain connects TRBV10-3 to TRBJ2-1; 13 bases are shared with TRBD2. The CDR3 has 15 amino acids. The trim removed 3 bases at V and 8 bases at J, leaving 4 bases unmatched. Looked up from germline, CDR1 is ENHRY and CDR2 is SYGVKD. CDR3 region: CAISEGTSGVYEQFF. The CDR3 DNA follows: TGTGCCATCAGTGAAGGGACTAGCGGGGTCTATGAGCAGTTCTTC.

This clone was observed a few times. CDR3 DNA sequence: TGTGCCACCAGCAGGCTGAAATCTAGCAATGAGCAGTTCTTC. It translates to CATSRLKSSNEQFF. The chain has TRBV15 and TRBJ2-1; D remains unclear. Germline-derived CDR1 and CDR2 are LNHNV and YYDKDF (reference sequence). This CDR3 is 14 amino acids long. The V and J ends lost 3 bases and 6 bases respectively, with 12 bases between them.

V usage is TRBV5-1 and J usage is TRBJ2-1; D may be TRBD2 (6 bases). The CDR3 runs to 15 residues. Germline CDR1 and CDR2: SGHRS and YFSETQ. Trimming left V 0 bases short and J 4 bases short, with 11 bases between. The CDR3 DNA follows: TGCGCCAGCAGCTTGGCCGGGACTCAATACAATGAGCAGTTCTTC. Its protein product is CASSLAGTQYNEQFF. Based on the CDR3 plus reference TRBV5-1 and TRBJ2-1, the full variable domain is KAGVTQTPRYLIKTRGQQVTLSCSPISGHRSVSWYQQTPGQGLQFLFEYFSETQRNKGNFPGRFSGRQFSNSRSEMNVSTLELGDSALYLCASSLAGTQYNEQFFGPGTRLTVL.

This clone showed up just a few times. The CDR3 DNA is TGTGCCAGCAGCCCGGAATCCGGGATGAACACTGAAGCTTTCTTT. Protein: CASSPESGMNTEAFF. This rearrangement joins TRBV3-1 (or the pseudogene TRBV3-2) to TRBJ1-1; unclear D gene. This CDR3 is 15 amino acids long. Trimming cost V 4 bases and J 0 bases, with 12 bases left between them. Germline V gene data show CDR1 as LGHDT and CDR2 as YNNKEL (reference sequence).

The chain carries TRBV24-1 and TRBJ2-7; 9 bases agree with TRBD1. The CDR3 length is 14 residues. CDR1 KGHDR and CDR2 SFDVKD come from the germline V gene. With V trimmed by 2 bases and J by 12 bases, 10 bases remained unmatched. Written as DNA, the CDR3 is TGTGCCACCAGTGATTCATATACCGGGACAGGGATGTACTTC. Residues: CATSDSYTGTGMYF.

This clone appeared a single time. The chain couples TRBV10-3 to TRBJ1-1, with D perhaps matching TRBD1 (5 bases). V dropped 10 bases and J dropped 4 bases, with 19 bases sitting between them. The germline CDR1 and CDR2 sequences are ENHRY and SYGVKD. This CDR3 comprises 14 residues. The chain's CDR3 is CATLFAGGTTEAFF. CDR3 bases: TGTGCCACCCTTTTCGCGGGGGGGACCACTGAAGCTTTCTTT.

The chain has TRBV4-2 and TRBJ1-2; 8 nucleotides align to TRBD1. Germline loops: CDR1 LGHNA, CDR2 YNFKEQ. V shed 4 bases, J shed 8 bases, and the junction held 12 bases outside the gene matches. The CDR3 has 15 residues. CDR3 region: CASSLTQGGERGYTF. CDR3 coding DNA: TGTGCCAGCAGCCTCACACAGGGGGGTGAGAGAGGCTACACCTTC.

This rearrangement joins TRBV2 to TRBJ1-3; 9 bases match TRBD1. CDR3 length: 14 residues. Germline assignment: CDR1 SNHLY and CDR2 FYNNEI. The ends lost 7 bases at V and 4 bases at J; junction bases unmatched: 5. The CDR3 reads CASTRGQGGNTIYF. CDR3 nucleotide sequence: TGTGCCAGCACCCGGGGACAGGGCGGAAACACCATATATTTT.

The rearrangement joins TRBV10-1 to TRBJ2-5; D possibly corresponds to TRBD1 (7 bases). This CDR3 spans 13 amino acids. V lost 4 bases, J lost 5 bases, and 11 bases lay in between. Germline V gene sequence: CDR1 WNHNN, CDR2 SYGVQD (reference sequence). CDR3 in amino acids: CASSGTGGETQYF. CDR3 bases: TGCGCCAGCAGTGGGACAGGAGGGGAGACCCAGTACTTC.

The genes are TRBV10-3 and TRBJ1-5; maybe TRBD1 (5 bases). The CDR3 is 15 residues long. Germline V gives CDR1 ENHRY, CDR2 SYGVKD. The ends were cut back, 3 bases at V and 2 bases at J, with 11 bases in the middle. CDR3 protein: CAISEQVGGNQPQHF. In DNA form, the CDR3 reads TGTGCCATCAGTGAACAGGTAGGAGGCAATCAGCCCCAGCATTTT.

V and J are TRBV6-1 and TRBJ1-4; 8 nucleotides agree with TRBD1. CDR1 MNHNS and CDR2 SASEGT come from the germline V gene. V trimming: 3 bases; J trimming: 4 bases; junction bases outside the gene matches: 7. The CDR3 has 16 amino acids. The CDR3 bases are TGTGCCAGCAGTGAGGGAAGACAGGGGTTTAATGAAAAACTGTTTTTT. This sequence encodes CASSEGRQGFNEKLFF.

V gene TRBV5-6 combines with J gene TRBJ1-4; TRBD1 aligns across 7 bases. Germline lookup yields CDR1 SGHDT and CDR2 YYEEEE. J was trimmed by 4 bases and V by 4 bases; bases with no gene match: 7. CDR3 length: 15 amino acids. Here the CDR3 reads CASSGLQGINEKLFF. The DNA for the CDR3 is TGTGCCAGCAGCGGATTACAGGGGATTAATGAAAAACTGTTTTTT.

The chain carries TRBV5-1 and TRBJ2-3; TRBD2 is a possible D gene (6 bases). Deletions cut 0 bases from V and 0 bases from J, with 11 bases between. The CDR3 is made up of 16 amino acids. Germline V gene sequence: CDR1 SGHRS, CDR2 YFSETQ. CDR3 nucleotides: TGCGCCAGCAGCTTGGCCGGGCGGGGTAGCACAGATACGCAGTATTTT. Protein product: CASSLAGRGSTDTQYF.